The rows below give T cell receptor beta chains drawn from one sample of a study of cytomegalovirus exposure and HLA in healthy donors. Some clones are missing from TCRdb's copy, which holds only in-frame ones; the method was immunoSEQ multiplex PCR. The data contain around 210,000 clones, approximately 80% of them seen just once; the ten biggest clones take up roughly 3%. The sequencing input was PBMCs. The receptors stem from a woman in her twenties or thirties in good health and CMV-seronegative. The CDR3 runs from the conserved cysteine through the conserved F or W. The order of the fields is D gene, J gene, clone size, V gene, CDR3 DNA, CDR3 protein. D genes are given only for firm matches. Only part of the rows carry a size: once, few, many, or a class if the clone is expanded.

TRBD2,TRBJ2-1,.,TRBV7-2,TGTGCCAGCAGCTCAATAGCGGGAGGAAAGTACAATGAGCAGTTCTTC,CASSSIAGGKYNEQFF
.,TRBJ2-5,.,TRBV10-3,TGTGCCATCAGTGAGTCCCGGGGAAGCCAAGAGACCCAGTACTTC,CAISESRGSQETQYF
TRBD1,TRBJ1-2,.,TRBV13,TGTGCCAACAGCTTAGGCCGAGGGGCGGGACAGGGTTATGGCTACACCTTC,CANSLGRGAGQGYGYTF
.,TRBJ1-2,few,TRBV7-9,TGTGCCAGCAGCTTGACCCCCACGGGGGGCTACACCTTC,CASSLTPTGGYTF
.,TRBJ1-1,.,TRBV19,TGTGCCAGTAGTGTGTACAGTATGAACACTGAAGCTTTCTTT,CASSVYSMNTEAFF
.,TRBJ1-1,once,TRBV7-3,TGTGCCAGCAGTCTAAACGCGGGTCAGCTGAACACTGAAGCTTTCTTT,CASSLNAGQLNTEAFF
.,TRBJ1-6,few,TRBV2,TGTGCCAGCAAAGGACAGCAATATAATTCACCCCTCCACTTT,CASKGQQYNSPLHF
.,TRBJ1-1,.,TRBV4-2,TGTGCCAGCAGCCACCGAGAAGGGGTTGGAGAAGCTTTCTTT,CASSHREGVGEAFF
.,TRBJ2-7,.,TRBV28,TGTGCCAGCAGCCCTATGGTGGGAGATCACTGGGAGATTTCCCTCTACGAGCAGTACTTC,CASSPMVGDHWEISLYEQYF
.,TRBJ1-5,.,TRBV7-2,TGTGCCAGCAGCGAAGCCACAGGCGCCTATCAGCCCCAGCATTTT,CASSEATGAYQPQHF
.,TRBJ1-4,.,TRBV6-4,TGTGCCAGCAGCCCGGGAGGGGGACTGAATGAAAAACTGTTTTTT,CASSPGGGLNEKLFF
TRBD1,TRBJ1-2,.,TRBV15,TGTGCCACCAGCAGAGATCGGGGCAGGGGGCTAGCTGGCTACACCTTC,CATSRDRGRGLAGYTF
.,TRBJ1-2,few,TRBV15,TGTGCCACCAGCAGAGTTTCTCTGTTCTATGGCTACACCTTC,CATSRVSLFYGYTF
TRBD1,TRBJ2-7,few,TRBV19,TGTGCCAGTAGCCCTGGACAGGGGGCTTTCTACGAGCAGTACTTC,CASSPGQGAFYEQYF
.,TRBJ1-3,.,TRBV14,TGTGCCAGCAGCCAAATAGGACTGCCCCCTGGAAACACCATATATTTT,CASSQIGLPPGNTIYF
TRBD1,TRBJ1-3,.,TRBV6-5,TGTGCCAGCAGTTATTCAGGGGGAGGCTCTGGAAACACCATATATTTT,CASSYSGGGSGNTIYF
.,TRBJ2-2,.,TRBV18,TGTGCCAGCTCACGCGGGGCAGGTCCCGGGGAGCTGTTTTTT,CASSRGAGPGELFF
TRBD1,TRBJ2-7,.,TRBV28,TGTGCCAGCCAATTTACCGGGACAGTCTACGAGCAGTACTTC,CASQFTGTVYEQYF
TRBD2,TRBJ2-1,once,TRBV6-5,TGTGCCAGCAGTTACTCGGGGACTAGCGGTTACAATGAGCAGTTCTTC,CASSYSGTSGYNEQFF
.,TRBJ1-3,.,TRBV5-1,TGCGCCAGCAGCTTGGCCGAGGGTCTCTCTGGAAACACCATATATTTT,CASSLAEGLSGNTIYF
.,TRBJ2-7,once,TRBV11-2,TGTGCCAGCAGCTTAGGGGCAGGGCCCCTATACGAGCAGTACTTC,CASSLGAGPLYEQYF
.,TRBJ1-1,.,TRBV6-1,TGTGCCAGCAGGGAAAACAGGGTTACTGAAGCTTTCTTT,CASRENRVTEAFF
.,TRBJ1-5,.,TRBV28,TGTGCCAGCAGTTTAAAGCGCAATCAGCCCCAGCATTTT,CASSLKRNQPQHF
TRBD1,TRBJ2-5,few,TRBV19,TGTGCCAGTAGTTTGGGACAGGCGCAAGAGACCCAGTACTTC,CASSLGQAQETQYF
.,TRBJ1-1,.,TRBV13,TGTGCCAGCCAGGGGAACACTGAAGCTTTCTTT,CASQGNTEAFF
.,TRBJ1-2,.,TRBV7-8,TGTGCCAGCAGCTTAGCGACTTCTGGCTACACCTTC,CASSLATSGYTF
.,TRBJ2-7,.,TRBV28,TGTGCCAGCAGTGAAGAGGTGGCAGAATCCTACGAGCAGTACTTC,CASSEEVAESYEQYF